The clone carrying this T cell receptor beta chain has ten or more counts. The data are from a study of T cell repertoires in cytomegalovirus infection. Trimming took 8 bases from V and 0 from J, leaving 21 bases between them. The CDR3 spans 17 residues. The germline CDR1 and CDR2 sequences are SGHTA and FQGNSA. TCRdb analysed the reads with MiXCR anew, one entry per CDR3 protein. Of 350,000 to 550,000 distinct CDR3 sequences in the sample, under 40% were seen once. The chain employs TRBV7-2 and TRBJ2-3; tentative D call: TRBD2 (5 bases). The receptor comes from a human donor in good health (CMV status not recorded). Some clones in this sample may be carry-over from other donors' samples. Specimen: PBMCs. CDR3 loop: CASAALRQAASTDTQYF. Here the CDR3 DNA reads TGTGCCAGCGCTGCCCTGAGGCAAGCGGCTAGCACAGATACGCAGTATTTT.